The 11 T cell receptor beta chains given below trace back to one sample, sequenced in a study of shared clonotypes between healthy human individuals. Clones were read by immunoSEQ multiplex PCR, and TCRdb kept only the in-frame ones, dropping some. The sample records under 2.5 million clones, 92% being singletons. The sequenced sample was naive CD4+ T cells from PBMCs. Noted subset: CD45RA+ positively selected. These receptors all stem from a man between 18 and 35 years old in good health. Some clones in this sample may be carry-over from other donors' samples.

This chain connects TRBV6-4 to TRBJ1-5; perhaps TRBD1 as D (5 bases). CDR1 is MRHNA, CDR2 SNTAGT, per germline. Trimming cost V 4 bases and J 4 bases, with 11 bases left between them. The CDR3 is 14 amino acids. The CDR3 here is CASSALGANQPQHF. For the CDR3, the DNA is TGTGCCAGCAGTGCCCTCGGGGCTAATCAGCCCCAGCATTTT.

This clone was counted a single time. The chain has TRBV6-6 and TRBJ1-2; D is uncertain. The CDR3 is 14 amino acids. Deletions cut 5 bases from V and 3 bases from J, with 13 bases between. CDR1 is MNHNY and CDR2 is SVGAGI in the germline V gene (reference sequence). The CDR3 is CASSKDGNDYGYTF. The CDR3 DNA reads as TGTGCCAGCAGTAAGGACGGAAACGACTATGGCTACACCTTC.

The chain is built from TRBV7-2 and TRBJ2-7, with D possibly called TRBD1 or TRBD2 (5 bases each). Trimming removed 2 bases at V and 5 bases at J, with 19 bases between. Germline assignment: CDR1 SGHTA and CDR2 FQGNSA. The CDR3 sequence is 16 residues long. CDR3 bases: TGTGCCAGCAGCTTACAAGGGCAGGGCAGGAGGCACGAGCAGTACTTC. It yields the protein CASSLQGQGRRHEQYF. The full variable domain, completed using reference TRBV7-2 and TRBJ2-7, is GAGVSQSPSNKVTEKGKDVELRCDPISGHTALYWYRQSLGQGLEFLIYFQGNSAPDKSGLPSDRFSAERTGGSVSTLTIQRTQQEDSAVYLCASSLQGQGRRHEQYFGPGTRLTVT.

This rearrangement joins TRBV7-9 to TRBJ1-2; no reliable D call. The germline V gene has CDR1 SEHNR and CDR2 FQNEAQ (reference sequence). V was trimmed by 3 bases and J by 4 bases, leaving 12 bases between them. CDR3 length: 14 amino acids. The CDR3 loop reads CASSFRASPYGYTF. The CDR3 nucleotides read TGTGCCAGCAGCTTCCGGGCCAGCCCCTATGGCTACACCTTC.

The gene calls are TRBV19 and TRBJ1-1; TRBD1 aligns across 9 bases. The germline gives CDR1 LNHDA, CDR2 SQIVND (reference sequence). This CDR3 is built from 12 residues. The junction had 9 bases not matched to a gene; V was cut back by 8 bases and J by 11 bases. CDR3 amino acids: CASLQGAEAAFF. CDR3 bases: TGTGCCAGTTTACAGGGGGCTGAGGCGGCTTTCTTT.

This clone was detected only once. This sample also contains other DNA sequences that code for the same CDR3. V gene TRBV5-1 combines with J gene TRBJ2-3; the D gene is possibly TRBD2 (6 bases). The CDR3 contains 14 residues. Per the germline V gene, CDR1 is SGHRS and CDR2 is YFSETQ. Trimming stripped 0 bases from V and 4 bases from J, with 9 bases between. This CDR3 is CASSLGSGADTQYF. The CDR3 region has the DNA TGCGCCAGCAGCTTGGGGTCGGGGGCAGATACGCAGTATTTT.

The chain employs TRBV14 and TRBJ2-6; D call uncertain. Trimming took off 2 bases at V and 2 bases at J, with 13 bases between the two ends. The germline V gene has CDR1 SGHDN and CDR2 FVKESK. The CDR3 extends over 17 amino acids. The CDR3: CASSQNPLRPGANVLTF. The CDR3 DNA follows: TGTGCCAGCAGCCAAAACCCTCTGAGGCCTGGGGCCAACGTCCTGACTTTC.

V gene TRBV19 combines with J gene TRBJ1-5; D not resolved. Trimming removed 3 bases from V and 6 bases from J, with 21 bases in between. In germline, CDR1 is LNHDA, CDR2 SQIVND (reference sequence). The CDR3 spans 17 residues. Here the CDR3 DNA reads TGTGCCAGTAGTATTTCCTTGTTCGGCGGGCTTCGTCAGCCCCAGCATTTT. Translated: CASSISLFGGLRQPQHF.

The chain combines TRBV29-1 with TRBJ2-7; no clear D gene. This CDR3 has 11 amino acids. V was pared by 6 bases and J by 2 bases, with 8 bases between. In germline, CDR1 is SQVTM, CDR2 ANQGSEA. DNA of the CDR3: TGCAGCGTACGGTTAGCCTACGAGCAGTACTTC. This codes for CSVRLAYEQYF.

The chain has TRBV5-1 and TRBJ2-7, with 9 bases matching TRBD2. CDR1 is SGHRS, CDR2 YFSETQ, per germline. J lost 3 bases, V lost 2 bases, and 6 bases had no gene match. CDR3 length: 15 amino acids. Written as DNA, the CDR3 is TGCGCCAGCAGCTTACTAGCGGGTCCTCTCTACGAGCAGTACTTC. Translating gives CASSLLAGPLYEQYF. The whole variable domain, filled in from reference TRBV5-1 and TRBJ2-7, reads KAGVTQTPRYLIKTRGQQVTLSCSPISGHRSVSWYQQTPGQGLQFLFEYFSETQRNKGNFPGRFSGRQFSNSRSEMNVSTLELGDSALYLCASSLLAGPLYEQYFGPGTRLTVT.

The chain has TRBV5-8 and TRBJ2-7; D assignment may be TRBD1 or TRBD2 (5 bases each). Germline assignment: CDR1 SGHTS and CDR2 YDEGEE. Trimming removed 4 bases from V and 2 bases from J, with 10 bases in between. This CDR3 is built from 13 residues. The CDR3 DNA is TGTGCCAGCAGCCCCGGGGACCCCTACGAGCAGTACTTC. The encoded protein is CASSPGDPYEQYF.